This T cell receptor (beta chain) was sequenced in a study of T cell responses to AZD1222 COVID-19 vaccine. The table came from immunoSEQ multiplex PCR; TCRdb's copy has only in-frame clones and leaves some out. The sample includes roughly 81,000 clones, 80% to 90% seen only once; the top ten take about 8%. The sequence was collected from an adult in good health. The sample was peripheral blood, taken on day 0 of AZD1222 vaccination.

The CDR3 here is CASSQAALRTQETQYF. CDR3 DNA: TGTGCCAGCAGCCAAGCGGCTCTGAGGACCCAAGAGACCCAGTACTTC. V usage is TRBV4-2 and J usage is TRBJ2-5; D unclear. Germline V gene lookup returns CDR1 LGHNA and CDR2 YNFKEQ. Trimming removed 1 base at V and 1 base at J, with 13 bases between. This CDR3 is 16 amino acids long.